The present entry profiles one T cell receptor (beta chain) with its context. What it recognizes is unknown. TCRdb reprocessed the 5' RACE reads via MiXCR and lists one record per CDR3 protein. The table lists about 360,000 distinct CDR3 sequences, around an eighth of them singletons. This sample is drawn from a study of T-cell memory formation after mild COVID-19. General study points: Mostly located in CM and EM were contracting CD4+ clones, with contracting CD8+ clones located in EMRA.

After removal of 4 bases from V and 5 bases from J, the junction contained 5 bases not matched to a gene. The germline gives CDR1 SGHRS, CDR2 YFSETQ. The CDR3 has 15 residues. J is TRBJ2-2 and V is TRBV5-1; TRBD1 aligns across 10 bases. This receptor was taken from a man younger than 35 who had mild COVID-19 (a few samples of this study predate the infection). Cell type and time point are not known. The sequencing input was PBMCs or a T cell subset sorted from them (not recorded which). CDR3: CASSGGQGMTGELFF. CDR3 in DNA: TGCGCCAGCAGCGGGGGACAGGGGATGACCGGGGAGCTGTTTTTT.